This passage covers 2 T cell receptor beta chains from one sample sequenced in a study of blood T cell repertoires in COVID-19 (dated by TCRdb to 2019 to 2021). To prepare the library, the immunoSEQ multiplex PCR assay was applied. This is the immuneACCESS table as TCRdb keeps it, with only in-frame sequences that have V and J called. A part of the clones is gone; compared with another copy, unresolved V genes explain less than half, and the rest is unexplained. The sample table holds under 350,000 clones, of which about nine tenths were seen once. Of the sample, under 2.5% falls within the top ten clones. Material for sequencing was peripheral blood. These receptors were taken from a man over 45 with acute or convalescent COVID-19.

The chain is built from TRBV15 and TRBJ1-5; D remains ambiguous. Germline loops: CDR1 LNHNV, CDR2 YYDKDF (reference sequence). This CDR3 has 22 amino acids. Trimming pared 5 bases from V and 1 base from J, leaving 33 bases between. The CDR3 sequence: CATSPNITREKLRERSNQPQHF. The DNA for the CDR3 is TGTGCCACCAGCCCTAACATCACGCGGGAGAAGTTAAGGGAAAGGAGCAATCAGCCCCAGCATTTT. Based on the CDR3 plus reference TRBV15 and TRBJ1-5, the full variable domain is DAMVIQNPRYQVTQFGKPVTLSCSQTLNHNVMYWYQQKSSQAPKLLFHYYDKDFNNEADTPDNFQSRRPNTSFCFLDIRSPGLGDTAMYLCATSPNITREKLRERSNQPQHFGDGTRLSIL.

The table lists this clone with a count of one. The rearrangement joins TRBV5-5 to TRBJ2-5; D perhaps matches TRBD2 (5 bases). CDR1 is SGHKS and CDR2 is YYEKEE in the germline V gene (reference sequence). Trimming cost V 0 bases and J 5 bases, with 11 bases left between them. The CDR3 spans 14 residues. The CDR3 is CASSLGLGGETQYF. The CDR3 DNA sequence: TGTGCCAGCAGCTTGGGGCTCGGCGGGGAGACCCAGTACTTC.